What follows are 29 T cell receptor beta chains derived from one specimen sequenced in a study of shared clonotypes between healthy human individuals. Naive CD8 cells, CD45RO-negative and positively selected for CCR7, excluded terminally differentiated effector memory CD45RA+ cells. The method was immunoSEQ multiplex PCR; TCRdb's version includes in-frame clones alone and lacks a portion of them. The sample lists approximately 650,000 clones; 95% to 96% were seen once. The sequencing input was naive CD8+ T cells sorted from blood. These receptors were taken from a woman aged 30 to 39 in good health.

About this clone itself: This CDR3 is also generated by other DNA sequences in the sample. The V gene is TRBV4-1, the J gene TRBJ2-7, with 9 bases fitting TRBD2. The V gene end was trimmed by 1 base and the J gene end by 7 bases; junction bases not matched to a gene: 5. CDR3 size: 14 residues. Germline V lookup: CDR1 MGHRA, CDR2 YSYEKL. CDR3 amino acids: CASSQGRAGGEQYF. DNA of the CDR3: TGCGCCAGCAGCCAAGGAAGGGCGGGAGGGGAGCAGTACTTC.

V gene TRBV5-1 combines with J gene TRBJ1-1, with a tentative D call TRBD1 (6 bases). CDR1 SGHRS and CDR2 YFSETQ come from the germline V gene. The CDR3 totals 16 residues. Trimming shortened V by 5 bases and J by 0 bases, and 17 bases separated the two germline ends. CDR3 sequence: CASSEDVRGVNTEAFF. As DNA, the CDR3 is TGCGCCAGCAGTGAGGATGTTAGGGGGGTGAACACTGAAGCTTTCTTT.

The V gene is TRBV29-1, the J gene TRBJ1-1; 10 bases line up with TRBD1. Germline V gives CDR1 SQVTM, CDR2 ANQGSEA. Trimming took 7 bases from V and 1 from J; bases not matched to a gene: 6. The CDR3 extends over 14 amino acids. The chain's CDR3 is CSAGQGGKNTEAFF. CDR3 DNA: TGCAGCGCCGGACAGGGGGGTAAGAACACTGAAGCTTTCTTT.

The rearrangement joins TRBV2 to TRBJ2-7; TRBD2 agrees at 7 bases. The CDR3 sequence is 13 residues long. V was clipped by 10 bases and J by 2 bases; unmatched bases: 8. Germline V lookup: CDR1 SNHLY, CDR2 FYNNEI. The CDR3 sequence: CATNSGLTYEQYF. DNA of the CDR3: TGTGCCACAAATAGCGGGCTAACCTACGAGCAGTACTTC.

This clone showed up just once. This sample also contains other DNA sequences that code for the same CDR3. Here the CDR3 reads CASSYGTGGYEQYF. CDR3 bases: TGTGCCAGCAGTTACGGGACAGGAGGCTACGAGCAGTACTTC. This rearrangement joins TRBV6-5 to TRBJ2-7; TRBD1 matches 8 bases. The CDR3 consists of 14 residues. In germline, CDR1 is MNHEY, CDR2 SVGAGI. V lost 2 bases and J lost 3; bases outside the gene matches: 3.

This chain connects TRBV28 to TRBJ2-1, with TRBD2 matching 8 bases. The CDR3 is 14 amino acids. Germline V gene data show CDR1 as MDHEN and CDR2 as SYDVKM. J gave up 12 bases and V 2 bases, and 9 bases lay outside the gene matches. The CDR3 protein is CASSLGREGRVQFF. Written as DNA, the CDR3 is TGTGCCAGCAGTTTAGGCCGGGAGGGTAGGGTGCAGTTCTTC. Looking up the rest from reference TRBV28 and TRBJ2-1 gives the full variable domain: DVKVTQSSRYLVKRTGEKVFLECVQDMDHENMFWYRQDPGLGLRLIYFSYDVKMKEKGDIPEGYSVSREKKERFSLILESASTNQTSMYLCASSLGREGRVQFFGPGTRLTVL.

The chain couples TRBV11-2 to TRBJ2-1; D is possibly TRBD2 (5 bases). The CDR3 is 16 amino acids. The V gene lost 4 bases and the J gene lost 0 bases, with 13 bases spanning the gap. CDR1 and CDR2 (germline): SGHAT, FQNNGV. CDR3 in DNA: TGTGCCAGCAGCTCCACTAGTCGAAGCTCCTACAATGAGCAGTTCTTC. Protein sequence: CASSSTSRSSYNEQFF.

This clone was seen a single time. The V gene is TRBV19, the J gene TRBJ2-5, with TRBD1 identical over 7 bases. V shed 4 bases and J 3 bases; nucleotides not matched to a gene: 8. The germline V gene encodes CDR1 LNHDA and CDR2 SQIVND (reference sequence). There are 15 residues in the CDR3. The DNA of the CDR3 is TGTGCCAGTAGTAATTACAGGGGATCAAAAGAGACCCAGTACTTC. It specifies CASSNYRGSKETQYF. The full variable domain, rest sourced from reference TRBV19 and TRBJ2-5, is DGGITQSPKYLFRKEGQNVTLSCEQNLNHDAMYWYRQDPGQGLRLIYYSQIVNDFQKGDIAEGYSVSREKKESFPLTVTSAQKNPTAFYLCASSNYRGSKETQYFGPGTRLLVL.

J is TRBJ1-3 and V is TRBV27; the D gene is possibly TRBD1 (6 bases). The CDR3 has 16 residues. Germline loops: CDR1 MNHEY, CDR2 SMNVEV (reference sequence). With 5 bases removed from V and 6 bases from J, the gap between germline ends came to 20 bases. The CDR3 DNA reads TGTGCCAGCAGTAAGAACAGGGAAAACAATGAAAACACCATATATTTT. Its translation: CASSKNRENNENTIYF.

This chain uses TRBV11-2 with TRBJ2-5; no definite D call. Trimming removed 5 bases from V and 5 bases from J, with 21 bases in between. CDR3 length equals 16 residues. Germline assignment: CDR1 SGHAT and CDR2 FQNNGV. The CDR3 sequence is CASSNGVTPSRETQYF. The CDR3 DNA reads TGTGCCAGCAGCAACGGAGTAACGCCGTCCCGGGAGACCCAGTACTTC.

CDR3: CASSSPLGYTF. The CDR3 DNA is TGTGCCAGCAGTTCCCCTTTGGGCTACACCTTC. This chain links TRBV6-5 with TRBJ1-2; D gene unclear. The length of the CDR3 is 11 residues. Germline V gene data show CDR1 as MNHEY and CDR2 as SVGAGI. V lost 4 bases, J lost 8 bases, and 8 bases lay in between.

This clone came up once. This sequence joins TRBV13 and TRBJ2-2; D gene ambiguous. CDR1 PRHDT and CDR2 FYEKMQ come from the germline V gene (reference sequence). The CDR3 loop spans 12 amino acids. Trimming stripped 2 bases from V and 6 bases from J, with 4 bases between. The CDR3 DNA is TGTGCCAGCAGCTTAAGAGCCGGGGAGCTGTTTTTT. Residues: CASSLRAGELFF.

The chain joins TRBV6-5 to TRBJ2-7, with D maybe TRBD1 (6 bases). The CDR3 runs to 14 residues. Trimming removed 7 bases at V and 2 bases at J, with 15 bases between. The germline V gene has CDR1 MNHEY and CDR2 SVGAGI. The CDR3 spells CASTDTAGAYEQYF. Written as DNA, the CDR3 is TGTGCCAGCACAGACACGGCAGGGGCCTACGAGCAGTACTTC.

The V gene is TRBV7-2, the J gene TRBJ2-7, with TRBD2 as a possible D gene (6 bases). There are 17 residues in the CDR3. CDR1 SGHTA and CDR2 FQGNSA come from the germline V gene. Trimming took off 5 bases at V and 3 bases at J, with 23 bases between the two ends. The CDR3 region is CASSQSRQAGYYYEQYF. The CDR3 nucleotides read TGTGCCAGCAGCCAATCGAGACAAGCGGGTTACTACTACGAGCAGTACTTC.

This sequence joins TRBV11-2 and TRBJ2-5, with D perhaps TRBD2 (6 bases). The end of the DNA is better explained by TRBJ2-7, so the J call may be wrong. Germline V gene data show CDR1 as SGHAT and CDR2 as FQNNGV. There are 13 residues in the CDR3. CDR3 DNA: TGTGCCAGTACGGGGGACGCATCCTACGAGCAGTACTTC. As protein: CASTGDASYEQYF.

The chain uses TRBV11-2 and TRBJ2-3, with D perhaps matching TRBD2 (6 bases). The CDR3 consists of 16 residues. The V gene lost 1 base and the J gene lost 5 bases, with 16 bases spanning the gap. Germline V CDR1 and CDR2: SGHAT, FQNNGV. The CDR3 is CASSLGGWRGEDTQYF. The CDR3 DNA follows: TGTGCCAGCAGCTTAGGGGGATGGAGGGGAGAAGATACGCAGTATTTT.

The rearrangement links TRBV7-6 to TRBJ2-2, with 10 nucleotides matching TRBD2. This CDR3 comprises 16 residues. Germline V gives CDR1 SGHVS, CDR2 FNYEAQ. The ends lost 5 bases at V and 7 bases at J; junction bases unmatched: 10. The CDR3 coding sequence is TGTGCCAGCAGCGAACTAACTAGCGGGGCCATCGGGGAGCTGTTTTTT. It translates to CASSELTSGAIGELFF.

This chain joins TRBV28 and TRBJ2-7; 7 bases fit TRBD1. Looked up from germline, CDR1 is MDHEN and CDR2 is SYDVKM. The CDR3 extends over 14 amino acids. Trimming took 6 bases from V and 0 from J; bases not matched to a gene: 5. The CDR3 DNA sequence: TGTGCCAGCAGGGGACACAGGGGCTCCTACGAGCAGTACTTC. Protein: CASRGHRGSYEQYF.

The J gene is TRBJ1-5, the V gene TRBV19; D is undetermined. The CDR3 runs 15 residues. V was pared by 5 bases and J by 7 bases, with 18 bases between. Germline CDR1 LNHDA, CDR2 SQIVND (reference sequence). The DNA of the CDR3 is TGTGCCAGTAGTTGGGGAGGCCTCGTAGAGCAGCCCCAGCATTTT. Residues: CASSWGGLVEQPQHF.

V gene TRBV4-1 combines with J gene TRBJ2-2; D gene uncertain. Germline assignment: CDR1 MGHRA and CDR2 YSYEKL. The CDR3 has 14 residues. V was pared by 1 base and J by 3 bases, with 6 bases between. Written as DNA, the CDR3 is TGCGCCAGCAGCCAAGGCTGGTACACCGGGGAGCTGTTTTTT. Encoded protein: CASSQGWYTGELFF.

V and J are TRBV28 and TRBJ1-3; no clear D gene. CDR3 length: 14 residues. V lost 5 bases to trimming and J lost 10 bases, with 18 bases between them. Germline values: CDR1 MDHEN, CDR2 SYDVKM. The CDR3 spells CASSPESVGLTIYF. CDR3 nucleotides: TGTGCCAGCAGTCCGGAGTCAGTCGGATTAACCATATATTTT. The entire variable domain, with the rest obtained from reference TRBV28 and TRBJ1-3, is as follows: DVKVTQSSRYLVKRTGEKVFLECVQDMDHENMFWYRQDPGLGLRLIYFSYDVKMKEKGDIPEGYSVSREKKERFSLILESASTNQTSMYLCASSPESVGLTIYFGEGSWLTVV.

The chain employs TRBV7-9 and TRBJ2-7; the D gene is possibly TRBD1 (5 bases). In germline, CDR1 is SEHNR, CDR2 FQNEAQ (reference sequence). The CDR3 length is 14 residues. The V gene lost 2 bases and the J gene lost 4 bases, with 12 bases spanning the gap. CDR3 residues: CASSLQDNRYEQYF. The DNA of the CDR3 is TGTGCCAGCAGCTTACAGGACAACCGTTACGAGCAGTACTTC.

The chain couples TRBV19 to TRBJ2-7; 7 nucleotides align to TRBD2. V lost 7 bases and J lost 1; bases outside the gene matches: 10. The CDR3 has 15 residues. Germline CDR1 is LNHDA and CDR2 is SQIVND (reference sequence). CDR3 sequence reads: CASILPASGSYEQYF. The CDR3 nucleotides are TGTGCCAGTATACTTCCGGCTAGCGGTTCCTACGAGCAGTACTTC.

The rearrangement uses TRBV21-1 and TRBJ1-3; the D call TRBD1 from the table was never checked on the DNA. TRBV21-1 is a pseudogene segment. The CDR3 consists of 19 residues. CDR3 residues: CASSIGIRDRADSGNTIYF. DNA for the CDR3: TGTGCCAGCAGCATAGGGATAAGAGACAGGGCCGACTCTGGAAACACCATATATTTT.

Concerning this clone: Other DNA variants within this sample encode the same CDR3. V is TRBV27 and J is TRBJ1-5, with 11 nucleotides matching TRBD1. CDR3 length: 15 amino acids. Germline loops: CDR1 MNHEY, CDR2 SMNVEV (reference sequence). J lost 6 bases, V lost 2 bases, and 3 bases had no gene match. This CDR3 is CASSLGQGASQPQHF. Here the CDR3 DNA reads TGTGCCAGCAGTTTAGGACAGGGGGCAAGTCAGCCCCAGCATTTT.

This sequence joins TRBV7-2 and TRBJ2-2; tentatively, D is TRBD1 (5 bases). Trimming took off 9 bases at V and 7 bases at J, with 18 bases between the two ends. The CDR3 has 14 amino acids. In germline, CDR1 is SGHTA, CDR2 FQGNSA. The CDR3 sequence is CARTVGPISGELFF. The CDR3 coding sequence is TGTGCCAGGACAGTCGGGCCGATAAGCGGGGAGCTGTTTTTT.

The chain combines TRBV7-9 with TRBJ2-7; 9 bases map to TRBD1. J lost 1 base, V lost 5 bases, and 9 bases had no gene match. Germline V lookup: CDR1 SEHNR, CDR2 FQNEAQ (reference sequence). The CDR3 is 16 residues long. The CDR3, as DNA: TGTGCCAGCAGCGGGCCGGGACAGGGTAATTCCTACGAGCAGTACTTC. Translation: CASSGPGQGNSYEQYF.

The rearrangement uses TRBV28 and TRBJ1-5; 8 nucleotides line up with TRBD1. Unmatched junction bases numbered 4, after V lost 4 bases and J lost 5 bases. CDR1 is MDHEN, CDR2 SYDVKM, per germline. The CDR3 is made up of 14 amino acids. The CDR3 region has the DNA TGTGCCAGCAGTTCAGGGGGCCGTTATCAGCCCCAGCATTTT. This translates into CASSSGGRYQPQHF.

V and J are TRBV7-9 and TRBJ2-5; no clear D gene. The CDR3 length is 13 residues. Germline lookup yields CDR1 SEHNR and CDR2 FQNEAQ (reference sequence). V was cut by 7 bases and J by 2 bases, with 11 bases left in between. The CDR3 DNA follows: TGTGCCAGCACCAATGGGGATCAAGAGACCCAGTACTTC. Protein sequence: CASTNGDQETQYF.